The clone carrying this T cell receptor (beta chain) has a handful of counts. Its specificity is unknown. This specimen belongs to a study of cytomegalovirus exposure and HLA in healthy donors. Findings of the study overall: Analysis performed later found about 18,000 TCR beta sequences associated with HLA alleles at 0.05 false discovery rate. An Asian-associated ancestry cluster reportedly showed fewer N-insertions than the approximately 670-donor mean in a later analysis. The study recorded over 150 TCR beta chains that were cytomegalovirus-associated. Later analysis associated a missense DCLRE1C variant with TCR beta V- and J-gene trimming.

The PCR used 60 Vbeta and 13 Jbeta primers. Using immunoSEQ multiplex PCR, the repertoire was profiled, and TCRdb retains in-frame clones only, with some absent. The sample contains 85,000 to 130,000 clones, roughly three quarters of which appear only once. The germline CDR1 and CDR2 sequences are MNHEY and SVGAGI. The CDR3 is 13 residues long. With V trimmed by 5 bases and J by 2 bases, 3 bases remained unmatched. The source material was PBMCs. This TCR was recovered from a woman in her forties or fifties in good health and CMV-seropositive. J is TRBJ2-7 and V is TRBV6-5; 7 positions match TRBD1. In DNA form, the CDR3 reads TGTGCCAGCAGTCCGACAGGGACCTACGAGCAGTACTTC. This translates into CASSPTGTYEQYF.